These 28 T cell receptor beta chains share one sample of origin, sequenced in a study of T-cell memory formation after mild COVID-19. In TCRdb, the 5' RACE reads were re-called with MiXCR into one record per CDR3 protein. Altogether roughly 52,000 distinct CDR3 sequences are present, over 6.5% being singletons, with the ten largest covering roughly 1.5%. Sequencing used PBMCs or a T cell subset sorted from them (not recorded which). The receptor set was obtained from a man in his late teens or twenties who had mild COVID-19 (a few samples of this study predate the infection). Cell type and time point are not known.

In its sample, this clonotype was seen many times. V gene TRBV6-5 combines with J gene TRBJ1-5; 8 nucleotides align to TRBD1. V shed 7 bases, J shed 5 bases, and the junction held 4 bases outside the gene matches. Germline-derived CDR1 and CDR2 are MNHEY and SVGAGI. CDR3 length: 13 residues. CDR3 sequence: CASKDRVDQPQHF. DNA of the CDR3: TGTGCCAGCAAGGACAGGGTTGATCAGCCCCAGCATTTT.

In its sample, this clonotype was seen a few times. The CDR3 DNA sequence: TGTGCCTGGAAGGTAGTAGAGACCCAGTACTTC. Amino acids: CAWKVVETQYF. The rearrangement joins TRBV30 to TRBJ2-5, with D hard to call. The CDR3 sequence is 11 residues long. The germline gives CDR1 GTSNPN, CDR2 SVGIG (reference sequence). The ends were cut back, 4 bases at V and 4 bases at J, with 7 bases in the middle.

This clonotype appeared a few times. V and J are TRBV12-3 or TRBV12-4 and TRBJ1-1; D is unresolved. With 6 bases removed from V and 1 base from J, the gap between germline ends came to 6 bases. CDR3 length: 12 residues. The DNA of the CDR3 is TGTGCCAGCAGGGCAAGGAACACTGAAGCTTTCTTT. Protein sequence: CASRARNTEAFF.

The V call is TRBV4-3, the J call TRBJ1-3; D possibly corresponds to TRBD1 (5 bases). Trimming stripped 1 base from V and 0 bases from J, with 10 bases between. Per germline, CDR1 LGHNA and CDR2 YSLEER. The CDR3 extends over 16 amino acids. DNA of the CDR3: TGCGCCAGCAGCCAAGGGACGGGGACCTCTGGAAACACCATATATTTT. This sequence encodes CASSQGTGTSGNTIYF.

This clonotype was picked up a small number of times. This chain uses TRBV29-1 with TRBJ1-2, with D uncertain. Germline values: CDR1 SQVTM, CDR2 ANQGSEA. The V end was cut by 4 bases, the J end by 4 bases, with 13 bases between. The CDR3 length is 13 residues. CDR3 in DNA: TGCAGCGTTGTGGACCCGGTGGGCTATGGCTACACCTTC. Protein: CSVVDPVGYGYTF.

A few counts support this clonotype. The V call is TRBV11-2, the J call TRBJ1-1; D call uncertain. V lost 0 bases to trimming and J lost 6 bases, with 8 bases between them. In germline, CDR1 is SGHAT, CDR2 FQNNGV. This CDR3 has 13 residues. The CDR3 loop is CASSLDRVAEAFF. In nucleotides, the CDR3 is TGTGCCAGCAGCTTAGACCGGGTTGCTGAAGCTTTCTTT. The whole variable domain, remainder taken from reference TRBV11-2 and TRBJ1-1, is EAGVAQSPRYKIIEKRQSVAFWCNPISGHATLYWYQQILGQGPKLLIQFQNNGVVDDSQLPKDRFSAERLKGVDSTLKIQPAKLEDSAVYLCASSLDRVAEAFFGQGTRLTVV.

This clonotype was detected ten times or more. The chain uses TRBV5-1 and TRBJ1-5; TRBD1 is a possible D gene (6 bases). V was clipped by 4 bases and J by 0 bases, with 11 bases between them. This CDR3 region has 15 residues. Germline CDR1 reads SGHRS; CDR2 reads YFSETQ. The CDR3 DNA sequence: TGCGCCAGCAGCCCGACAGGTCATAGCAATCAGCCCCAGCATTTT. As protein: CASSPTGHSNQPQHF. Filled out from reference TRBV5-1 and TRBJ1-5, the complete variable domain reads KAGVTQTPRYLIKTRGQQVTLSCSPISGHRSVSWYQQTPGQGLQFLFEYFSETQRNKGNFPGRFSGRQFSNSRSEMNVSTLELGDSALYLCASSPTGHSNQPQHFGDGTRLSIL.

This clonotype was observed at least ten times. The chain combines TRBV4-2 with TRBJ2-5, with 10 bases fitting TRBD2. V shed 4 bases, J shed 1 base, and the junction held 6 bases outside the gene matches. CDR1 LGHNA and CDR2 YNFKEQ come from the germline V gene. The CDR3 has 16 amino acids. The CDR3: CASSRLPSGGQETQYF. In DNA form, the CDR3 reads TGTGCCAGCAGCCGCCTTCCTAGCGGGGGCCAAGAGACCCAGTACTTC.

V is TRBV5-1 and J is TRBJ1-2; no reliable D call. This CDR3 contains 14 residues. The germline V gene has CDR1 SGHRS and CDR2 YFSETQ. Trimming cost V 5 bases and J 2 bases, with 13 bases left between them. The CDR3 protein is CASRYPQENYGYTF. The DNA of the CDR3 is TGCGCCAGCAGATACCCCCAGGAGAACTATGGCTACACCTTC.

The V call is TRBV7-6, the J call TRBJ2-3, with 10 bases aligning to TRBD2. V lost 5 bases and J lost 6; bases outside the gene matches: 8. Germline-derived CDR1 and CDR2 are SGHVS and FNYEAQ. The length of the CDR3 is 15 residues. The DNA of the CDR3 is TGTGCCAGCAGCGTACTAGCGGGGTCCGGGGATACGCAGTATTTT. Its translation: CASSVLAGSGDTQYF. Together with reference TRBV7-6 and TRBJ2-3, the CDR3 gives the full variable domain: GAGVSQSPRYKVTKRGQDVALRCDPISGHVSLYWYRQALGQGPEFLTYFNYEAQQDKSGLPNDRFSAERPEGSISTLTIQRTEQRDSAMYRCASSVLAGSGDTQYFGPGTRLTVL.

This clonotype came up many times. J is TRBJ1-5 and V is TRBV4-2; a possible D gene is TRBD1 (6 bases). CDR1 is LGHNA, CDR2 YNFKEQ, per germline. The V and J ends lost 0 bases and 0 bases respectively, with 12 bases between them. CDR3 length: 17 amino acids. CDR3 sequence reads: CASSQDPTGDSNQPQHF. CDR3 in DNA: TGTGCCAGCAGCCAAGACCCGACAGGCGATAGCAATCAGCCCCAGCATTTT.

The chain recombines TRBV7-2 with TRBJ2-7; TRBD1 is a possible D gene (5 bases). V was pared by 4 bases and J by 0 bases, with 10 bases between. From germline, CDR1 is SGHTA and CDR2 FQGNSA. The CDR3 sequence is 14 residues long. In nucleotides, the CDR3 is TGTGCCAGCAGCTCCTCCAGGGACTCCTACGAGCAGTACTTC. Translating it yields CASSSSRDSYEQYF.

This clonotype appeared a few times. This rearrangement joins TRBV24-1 to TRBJ2-1; weak D call: TRBD2 (7 bases). The germline V gene encodes CDR1 KGHDR and CDR2 SFDVKD. This CDR3 region has 15 residues. V gave up 5 bases and J gave up 2 bases, with 12 bases separating them. CDR3 in amino acids: CATSAGGGAYNEQFF. DNA of the CDR3: TGTGCCACCAGTGCCGGAGGGGGGGCCTACAATGAGCAGTTCTTC.

This clonotype was seen repeatedly, ten times or more. The chain joins TRBV7-9 to TRBJ2-5, with D unresolved. V was shortened by 1 base and J by 0 bases, with 9 bases between the two germline ends. CDR1 SEHNR and CDR2 FQNEAQ come from the germline V gene (reference sequence). The CDR3 length is 15 residues. CDR3 in amino acids: CASSLGLSHQETQYF. In nucleotides, the CDR3 is TGTGCCAGCAGCTTAGGGCTTAGCCACCAAGAGACCCAGTACTTC.

This clonotype turned up a few times. The V and J genes are TRBV20-1 and TRBJ2-1; D might be TRBD1 (5 bases). Deletions cut 4 bases from V and 2 bases from J, with 6 bases between. Germline V gene data show CDR1 as DFQATT and CDR2 as SNEGSKA (reference sequence). This CDR3 is 12 amino acids long. CDR3 sequence reads: CSAMGPYNEQFF. The CDR3 bases are TGCAGTGCTATGGGGCCCTACAATGAGCAGTTCTTC.

A few counts support this clonotype. The chain combines TRBV4-1 with TRBJ1-2; 7 bases agree with TRBD1. J was trimmed by 4 bases and V by 1 base; bases with no gene match: 6. The CDR3 sequence is 15 residues long. Germline lookup yields CDR1 MGHRA and CDR2 YSYEKL. CDR3 nucleotide sequence: TGCGCCAGCAGCCAAGCGATAACAGGGGCCTATGGCTACACCTTC. Protein: CASSQAITGAYGYTF.

There are a few counts of this clonotype. The V call is TRBV6-6, the J call TRBJ2-1; D might be TRBD1 (6 bases). In germline, CDR1 is MNHNY, CDR2 SVGAGI (reference sequence). Trimming cost V 0 bases and J 4 bases, with 19 bases left between them. The CDR3 has 18 amino acids. In DNA, the CDR3 is TGTGCCAGCAGTTACTCGATCCAGTTGGACAGCCCGTACAATGAGCAGTTCTTC. Translation: CASSYSIQLDSPYNEQFF.

This clonotype was observed many times. The rearrangement links TRBV29-1 to TRBJ2-2, with D unclear. Trimming pared 1 base from V and 5 bases from J, leaving 11 bases between. The CDR3 has 14 residues. The germline V gene encodes CDR1 SQVTM and CDR2 ANQGSEA. The CDR3 spells CSVEGRPSTGELFF. In nucleotides, the CDR3 is TGCAGCGTTGAAGGACGTCCATCGACCGGGGAGCTGTTTTTT.

This chain uses TRBV27 with TRBJ2-2, with 8 bases identical to TRBD1. Germline assignment: CDR1 MNHEY and CDR2 SMNVEV (reference sequence). The CDR3 covers 14 residues. V was clipped by 7 bases and J by 3 bases; unmatched bases: 4. CDR3 coding DNA: TGTGCCAGCACTAGGACAGGGCACACCGGGGAGCTGTTTTTT. Encoded protein: CASTRTGHTGELFF.

This clonotype was found many times. This rearrangement joins TRBV25-1 to TRBJ2-7; D uncertain. The V gene's germline CDR1 is MGHDK and CDR2 SYGVNS. The V end was cut by 1 base, the J end by 4 bases, with 11 bases between. The CDR3 consists of 14 residues. The CDR3 bases are TGTGCCAGCAGTGAATCGGATTGGCGTTACGAGCAGTACTTC. Protein sequence: CASSESDWRYEQYF.

The sample holds one count of this clonotype. The rearrangement joins TRBV11-2 to TRBJ1-5, with a weak D call TRBD1 (6 bases). V shed 3 bases and J shed 7 bases, with 10 bases lying between them. The CDR3 runs 13 residues. From germline, CDR1 is SGHAT and CDR2 FQNNGV. The CDR3 DNA is TGTGCCAGCAGCTTTGACAGGTTCCAGCCCCAGCATTTT. This sequence encodes CASSFDRFQPQHF.

This clonotype showed up many times. The chain links TRBV11-2 to TRBJ2-3; 15 positions match TRBD2. This CDR3 spans 16 amino acids. V dropped 5 bases and J dropped 4; count of bases not matched to a gene: 4. CDR1 is SGHAT and CDR2 is FQNNGV in the germline V gene. The DNA for the CDR3 is TGTGCCAGCAGCCCATGGACTAGCGGGGGGGCAGATACGCAGTATTTT. As protein: CASSPWTSGGADTQYF.

This chain joins TRBV5-1 and TRBJ1-3, with no clear D. This CDR3 contains 15 residues. Germline V gives CDR1 SGHRS, CDR2 YFSETQ. The V end was cut by 4 bases, the J end by 8 bases, with 19 bases between. CDR3 DNA sequence: TGCGCCAGCAGCCTATGGACCGGGCGGGTAGACACCATATATTTT. Its translation is CASSLWTGRVDTIYF. Based on the CDR3 plus reference TRBV5-1 and TRBJ1-3, the full variable domain is KAGVTQTPRYLIKTRGQQVTLSCSPISGHRSVSWYQQTPGQGLQFLFEYFSETQRNKGNFPGRFSGRQFSNSRSEMNVSTLELGDSALYLCASSLWTGRVDTIYFGEGSWLTVV.

This clonotype was seen more than once but under ten times. V is TRBV20-1 and J is TRBJ2-1, with 9 nucleotides matching TRBD2. Germline V lookup: CDR1 DFQATT, CDR2 SNEGSKA (reference sequence). The CDR3 sequence is 16 residues long. V lost 7 bases and J lost 10; bases outside the gene matches: 20. CDR3 sequence (DNA): TGCAGTGTACTCTTGCCCGGGACTAGCCCCTCCGGGGAGCAGTTCTTC. Its translation is CSVLLPGTSPSGEQFF.

V and J are TRBV7-2 and TRBJ2-3; no firm D call. Germline assignment: CDR1 SGHTA and CDR2 FQGNSA. This CDR3 contains 12 residues. V was shortened by 7 bases and J by 4 bases, with 9 bases between the two germline ends. CDR3 residues: CASKMSADTQYF. CDR3 sequence (DNA): TGTGCCAGCAAAATGAGTGCAGATACGCAGTATTTT.

This clonotype was detected only a few times. This chain joins TRBV6-5 and TRBJ2-2; D is unresolved. CDR3 length equals 16 residues. Trimming took 2 bases from V and 0 from J, leaving 10 bases between them. The germline CDR1 and CDR2 sequences are MNHEY and SVGAGI. The CDR3 bases are TGTGCCAGCAGTTACGTATTCTTTCCGAACACCGGGGAGCTGTTTTTT. Its protein is CASSYVFFPNTGELFF.

This clonotype was seen only a few times. V usage is TRBV6-5 and J usage is TRBJ1-5, with D possibly TRBD1 on 6 matching bases. V dropped 6 bases and J dropped 6 bases, with 18 bases sitting between them. Looked up from germline, CDR1 is MNHEY and CDR2 is SVGAGI. The CDR3 contains 15 residues. The CDR3 nucleotides read TGTGCCAGCAGCTTGGGCCAGGGGCCAAGTCAGCCCCAGCATTTT. Protein: CASSLGQGPSQPQHF.

The sample holds a few counts of this clonotype. This chain links TRBV7-2 with TRBJ2-3; no definite D call. V was clipped by 5 bases and J by 2 bases, with 11 bases between them. The CDR3 spans 14 residues. Looked up from germline, CDR1 is SGHTA and CDR2 is FQGNSA. The CDR3 loop is CASSPTGVTDTQYF. CDR3 in DNA: TGTGCCAGCAGCCCGACGGGCGTCACAGATACGCAGTATTTT.